A selection of T cell receptor beta chains follows, all from one sample in a study of cytomegalovirus exposure and HLA in healthy donors. The table came from immunoSEQ multiplex PCR; TCRdb's copy has only in-frame clones and leaves some out. This sample's table has 130,000 or so clones. The sample was PBMCs. The receptors shown here come from a man aged 18 to 29 in good health and CMV-seronegative. Each CDR3 is given without its conserved first and last residue. A D gene is named only where the DNA matches it firmly.

TRBJ1-3 TRBV7-8 . ASSLVQQGNTIY
TRBJ1-1 TRBV14 . ASSQQGWDTEAF
TRBJ1-2 TRBV18 . ASSRAGAEGYT
TRBJ2-1 TRBV7-9 TRBD2 ASSSGRNNEQF
TRBJ2-1 TRBV4-3 . ASSQGRLWGSGYNEQF
TRBJ2-7 TRBV5-4 . ASSLGTFGYEQY
TRBJ1-1 TRBV2 . ASSGRRAAF
TRBJ2-3 TRBV19 TRBD2 ASSPTRSGGQDTQY
TRBJ2-5 TRBV28 TRBD1 AINRGSQETQY
TRBJ1-6 TRBV2 . ASSPREANNSPLH
TRBJ2-2 TRBV6-4 TRBD1 ASSDSNRTGDTGELF
TRBJ2-7 TRBV28 TRBD1 ASRTGTGGSYEQY
TRBJ2-1 TRBV19 . ASSMTDNEQF
TRBJ2-6 TRBV28 . ASSLIIGGTTHYSGANVLT
TRBJ1-3 TRBV19 . ASSSWANSGNTIY
TRBJ2-2 TRBV4-3 . ASSHQSGELF
TRBJ1-2 TRBV7-9 . ASSRAAVDYGYT
TRBJ1-2 TRBV5-4 TRBD1 ASSLGGQGAEGYT
TRBJ2-7 TRBV27 TRBD1 ASSPPGQLSYEQY
TRBJ2-7 TRBV4-3 TRBD1 ASSPGGQGIEQY
TRBJ2-7 TRBV29-1 . SVDPSEGTEQY
TRBJ2-7 TRBV11-2 . ASSLVMGPGVYEQY
TRBJ1-1 TRBV11-2 . ASSQRGNTEAF
TRBJ2-3 TRBV13 . ASSLGGATDTQY
TRBJ2-2 TRBV4-3 . ASSQDLPFSGELF
TRBJ1-2 TRBV7-9 TRBD1 ASSLVGTGGYT
TRBJ2-7 TRBV6-5 . ASTSDSYEQY
TRBJ1-1 TRBV19 TRBD1 ASSRDSYTEAF
TRBJ2-1 TRBV5-1 . ASSLRGAAGNEQF
TRBJ2-1 TRBV5-1 TRBD1 ASSFRTGDEQF
TRBJ1-1 TRBV2 TRBD1 ASQYSGTVANTEAF
TRBJ2-4 TRBV6-1 TRBD1 ASSRDRGSKNIQY
TRBJ1-2 TRBV14 . ASSQGGVDGYT
TRBJ1-2 TRBV6-1 TRBD1 ASTDLDRDGNYT
TRBJ1-2 TRBV6-5 . ASRTNNYGYT
TRBJ2-3 TRBV6-4 . ASSPGGFSTDTQY
TRBJ2-3 TRBV9 TRBD1 ASSVQGDGSDTQY
TRBJ2-1 TRBV5-8 TRBD2 ASRRTSTNEQF
TRBJ2-3 TRBV27 . ASSLPNQGFQGNTQY
TRBJ2-7 TRBV6-5 TRBD2 ASSFSGPTYEQY
TRBJ1-4 TRBV7-9 . ASSTGQAVEKLF
TRBJ1-5 TRBV4-1 . ASSQDDLGRQPQH
TRBJ2-5 TRBV29-1 . SVVGLGRETQY
TRBJ2-1 TRBV20-1 . SARRVDEQF
TRBJ2-6 TRBV7-2 TRBD2 ASNPSGPGANVLT
TRBJ1-5 TRBV28 TRBD1 ASTSPPQGVINQPQH
TRBJ1-1 TRBV5-1 . ASSTSDINTEAF
. TRBV25-1 . ASSETGIYEQY
TRBJ1-2 TRBV12-5 . ASGVSPRGLDGYT
TRBJ2-7 TRBV28 TRBD1 ASSFVDRGREQY
TRBJ2-3 TRBV11-2 . ASSFRGISTDTQY
TRBJ2-7 TRBV7-6 . ASSSDSSYEQY
TRBJ2-7 TRBV9 TRBD2 ASSPQSGGLVEQY
TRBJ2-7 TRBV27 . ASRQGSYEQY
TRBJ1-2 TRBV9 . ASSVKPLPGGYT
TRBJ2-7 TRBV7-9 TRBD2 ASSPPSGGVSEQY
TRBJ2-3 TRBV29-1 TRBD1 SVLGTGGGDTQY
TRBJ1-2 TRBV10-3 . AISEGGAVYGYT
TRBJ1-1 TRBV30 TRBD1 AWRGQGITEAF